This T cell receptor beta chain was sequenced in a study of blood T cell repertoires in COVID-19. Across the whole study: PBMCs, B-cell-depleted T cells, or T cells were the source of the cDNA or gDNA that made up the material.

V was pared by 4 bases and J by 8 bases, with 5 bases of the junction left unmatched. CDR1 is SEHNR, CDR2 FQNEAQ, per germline (reference sequence). This CDR3 spans 14 amino acids. TCRdb's table, derived via immunoSEQ multiplex PCR, lists solely in-frame clones and lacks some. The sample yields 50,000 to 65,000 clones, about four fifths seen once. The material sequenced was peripheral blood. The V and J genes are TRBV7-9 and TRBJ1-1; 12 nucleotides line up with TRBD1. This clonotype was obtained from a human donor in a cohort sampled during active COVID-19. CDR3 coding DNA: TGTGCCAGCAGCTCAGGGACAGGGGGCAGGGAAGCTTTCTTT. It codes for CASSSGTGGREAFF. The variable domain in full, with the rest retrieved from reference TRBV7-9 and TRBJ1-1, is DTGVSQNPRHKITKRGQNVTFRCDPISEHNRLYWYRQTLGQGPEFLTYFQNEAQLEKSRLLSDRFSAERPKGSFSTLEIQRTEQGDSAMYLCASSSGTGGREAFFGQGTRLTVV.